Listed here are 8 T cell receptor beta chains from one sample, sequenced in a study of blood T cell repertoires in COVID-19 (dated by TCRdb to the early 2020s). Preparation of the library involved the immunoSEQ multiplex PCR assay. TCRdb re-hosts the immuneACCESS table, in-frame sequences only. Its copies lack some clones; in the studies checked, an unresolved V gene accounts for under half of them, and the cause for the rest is not known. This sample gives 30,000 to 35,000 clones in total; around 80% of them show up just once. The leading ten clones occupy approximately 40% of the sample. Source material: peripheral blood. These receptors all stem from a man older than 75 with active or convalescent COVID-19.

V and J are TRBV6-5 and TRBJ2-2; unclear D gene. This CDR3 spans 13 amino acids. The V end lost 6 bases, the J end lost 1 base, and 6 bases lay between the germline ends. Germline V gene sequence: CDR1 MNHEY, CDR2 SVGAGI. CDR3: CASSQQNTGELFF. CDR3 sequence (DNA): TGTGCCAGCAGCCAACAGAACACCGGGGAGCTGTTTTTT.

Only one count was recorded for this clone. The V gene is TRBV7-2, the J gene TRBJ1-1; 7 bases line up with TRBD1. Trimming at V came to 3 bases and at J to 5 bases, leaving 6 bases not matched to a gene. Germline assignment: CDR1 SGHTA and CDR2 FQGNSA. This CDR3 has 14 amino acids. The CDR3 bases are TGTGCCAGCAGCTTTCAGGGGGTATGGACTGAAGCTTTCTTT. It is translated as CASSFQGVWTEAFF.

The chain joins TRBV19 to TRBJ2-7; TRBD1 agrees at 7 bases. CDR1 is LNHDA, CDR2 SQIVND, per germline (reference sequence). The CDR3 spans 15 residues. Germline trimming cut 6 bases from V and 6 bases from J; bases unmatched to any gene: 14. The CDR3 protein is CASRPNRGQSVEQYF. The CDR3 bases are TGTGCCAGTAGACCAAACAGGGGTCAATCAGTCGAGCAGTACTTC.

This clone has more than one count but fewer than ten. The chain employs TRBV6-5 and TRBJ2-3; D gene unclear. CDR1 and CDR2 from the germline V gene are MNHEY and SVGAGI. The CDR3 is 12 amino acids. Trimming removed 10 bases at V and 8 bases at J, with 16 bases between. The DNA of the CDR3 is TGTGCCATCTCGCCCGCTGGCGGTACGCAGTATTTT. Its protein product is CAISPAGGTQYF.

The V gene is TRBV28, the J gene TRBJ2-7, with 9 nucleotides matching TRBD1. The V and J ends lost 2 bases and 6 bases, in that order; junction bases with no gene match: 17. The CDR3 sequence is 18 residues long. In germline, CDR1 is MDHEN, CDR2 SYDVKM. The DNA for the CDR3 is TGTGCCAGCAGTTTACCGGGACAGGGTTTCGGGCGCTTTAGCGAGCAGTACTTC. This sequence encodes CASSLPGQGFGRFSEQYF. The variable domain in full, with the rest retrieved from reference TRBV28 and TRBJ2-7, is DVKVTQSSRYLVKRTGEKVFLECVQDMDHENMFWYRQDPGLGLRLIYFSYDVKMKEKGDIPEGYSVSREKKERFSLILESASTNQTSMYLCASSLPGQGFGRFSEQYFGPGTRLTVT.

This chain links TRBV14 with TRBJ1-1, with TRBD1 matching over 7 bases. The CDR3 runs to 16 residues. CDR1 SGHDN and CDR2 FVKESK come from the germline V gene. Losses at the gene ends were 0 bases for V and 1 base for J; bases not matched to a gene: 5. The CDR3 sequence: CASSQDHGTANTEAFF. Written as DNA, the CDR3 is TGTGCCAGCAGCCAAGATCATGGGACAGCGAACACTGAAGCTTTCTTT.

The chain uses TRBV19 and TRBJ1-5, with D possibly matching TRBD1 (5 bases). The CDR3 totals 14 residues. With 6 bases removed from V and 9 bases from J, the gap between germline ends came to 18 bases. Germline CDR1 and CDR2: LNHDA and SQIVND (reference sequence). In DNA form, the CDR3 reads TGTGCCAGTAGGGAGACAGACCGGGCTGGGCCCCAGCATTTT. This gives the protein CASRETDRAGPQHF.

This rearrangement joins TRBV5-8 to TRBJ2-5; a weak D match, TRBD2 (6 bases). CDR3 size: 13 residues. Germline V lookup: CDR1 SGHTS, CDR2 YDEGEE. The V end was cut by 3 bases, the J end by 5 bases, with 11 bases between. The CDR3 bases are TGTGCCAGCAGCTGGGGGGTCCGCGAGACCCAGTACTTC. It yields the protein CASSWGVRETQYF.